This is a list of T cell receptor beta chains from one sample in a study of CD8+CD57+ T cells in acquired aplastic anemia. TCRdb used MiXCR to reprocess the reads, holding one entry per CDR3 protein. The data show a few hundred thousand distinct CDR3 sequences, about 56% seen once. The sequenced sample was sorted CD4+, CD8+, or CD8+CD57+ T cells (not recorded which) from PBMCs. These receptors originate from a human donor with severe aplastic anemia or a healthy control (not recorded which). Both conserved end residues are trimmed from each CDR3. Fields, in order: V gene, clone size, CDR3 length, CDR3 protein. The size of a clone is reported for some rows only, either as once, few or many, or as a class for expanded clones.

TRBV20-1 | - | 10 | SASTIRDEQY
TRBV20-1 | once | 13 | SAGGTSGSWETQY
TRBV7-2 | many | 13 | ASSLEGDGGTEAF
TRBV11-2 | - | 12 | ASSWGTSSVEQY
TRBV11-2 | many | 13 | ASSTWRAPFNEQY
TRBV15 | - | 15 | ATSRDRGGSSYNEQF
TRBV6-6 | - | 9 | ASGSRYEQY
TRBV27 | many | 13 | ASSFGGTLSSGYT
TRBV20-1 | - | 14 | SARAPDIEGNSPLH
TRBV7-6 | - | 11 | ASSLGTSETQY
TRBV7-3 | - | 12 | ASRAARGPETQY
TRBV12-3/TRBV12-4 | - | 12 | ASRGGQPNSPLH
TRBV7-9 | - | 14 | ASSLLGAGGANVLT
TRBV24-1 | - | 12 | ATSEGRESYGYT
TRBV7-8 | few | 11 | ASSSESNQPQH
TRBV20-1 | many | 12 | SAWQEGRSNTQY
TRBV7-2 | - | 11 | ASARSNYYEQY
TRBV6-4 | - | 10 | ATRGRNYGYT
TRBV7-2 | - | 11 | ASSRGPSGKLF
TRBV20-1 | few | 10 | SAPWGGAGDT
TRBV4-1 | - | 12 | ASSQAVLGYEQY
TRBV19 | - | 11 | ASSRTPGYEQY
TRBV10-3 | - | 10 | AIVDGGRAPY
TRBV10-1 | - | 11 | ASSRDWQETQY
TRBV20-1 | - | 10 | GAPRPNEEAF
TRBV10-3 | - | 14 | AISERTGVRTDTQY
TRBV24-1 | - | 12 | ATSDRTAAYGYT
TRBV12-3/TRBV12-4 | - | 12 | ASSEGPRLYEQY
TRBV11-2 | - | 13 | ASSLRWQPPSEQY
TRBV2 | - | 12 | ASSVNRVNSPLH
TRBV7-9 | - | 13 | ASRGGTERAGELF
TRBV11-2 | - | 15 | ASSQESDSGRPDEQY
TRBV19 | - | 13 | ASRQGAVWNTEAF
TRBV7-9 | - | 11 | ASSNRASYEQY
TRBV15 | - | 13 | ATSWGGGGGQPQH
TRBV9 | - | 13 | ASSVGGEGSYEQY
TRBV19 | - | 13 | ATLRQEPKNTEAF
TRBV10-3 | - | 9 | AISDRDEAF
TRBV12-3/TRBV12-4 | - | 13 | ASSLALGSSFEQY
TRBV12-3/TRBV12-4 | many | 12 | ASSGQGDNQPQH
TRBV24-1 | once | 12 | ATSDSGGPETQY
TRBV19 | - | 13 | ASSRGLAGVREQF
TRBV15 | - | 13 | ATSRTTGSSYEQY
TRBV20-1 | - | 12 | SASLDRGLDEQY
TRBV24-1 | - | 11 | ATSDFFADEQF
TRBV19 | - | 13 | ASGNRGRGNQPQH
TRBV20-1 | - | 15 | SARAGGRGFSYNEQF
TRBV19 | once | 15 | ASRIGDLGQGNYGYT
TRBV7-6 | - | 12 | ASSSGGGKDTQY